The 5 T cell receptor beta chains below all came from one sample that was sequenced in a study of blood T cell repertoires in COVID-19. Profiling relied on immunoSEQ multiplex PCR, and the TCRdb table lists in-frame clones only, not all of them. The repertoire consists of approximately 76,000 clones, with approximately 90% occurring once and the leading ten covering just over 8%. Sequenced material: peripheral blood. The origin of the receptors is a man in his thirties or forties with acute or convalescent COVID-19.

This chain uses TRBV7-6 with TRBJ1-5; tentative D call: TRBD1 (5 bases). The CDR3 consists of 15 residues. Germline V gene data show CDR1 as SGHVS and CDR2 as FNYEAQ. Between the trimmed V and J ends, which lost 1 base and 3 bases, there was a span of 10 bases. The CDR3 protein is CASSLGAGTNQPQHF. CDR3 nucleotide sequence: TGTGCCAGCAGCTTAGGTGCGGGGACCAATCAGCCCCAGCATTTT.

The chain carries TRBV6-5 and TRBJ2-3; 8 nucleotides line up with TRBD2. Trimming at V came to 2 bases and at J to 3 bases, leaving 4 bases not matched to a gene. From germline, CDR1 is MNHEY and CDR2 SVGAGI. The CDR3 is 15 amino acids. In DNA form, the CDR3 reads TGTGCCAGCAGTTACGGAGCGGGAGTGACAGATACGCAGTATTTT. Translation gives CASSYGAGVTDTQYF.

This clone was counted between two and nine times. The chain recombines TRBV5-1 with TRBJ2-7, with 7 positions matching TRBD1. Germline trimming cut 0 bases from V and 3 bases from J; bases unmatched to any gene: 3. The CDR3 is made up of 14 amino acids. The germline gives CDR1 SGHRS, CDR2 YFSETQ. The CDR3 sequence: CASSLGDRNYEQYF. For the CDR3, the DNA is TGCGCCAGCAGCTTGGGGGACAGAAACTACGAGCAGTACTTC.

This clone has just one count. The chain uses TRBV5-4 and TRBJ2-1, with a weak D call TRBD2 (6 bases). Germline V gene lookup returns CDR1 SGHNT and CDR2 YYREEE (reference sequence). The CDR3 is 15 amino acids. Trimming pared 2 bases from V and 4 bases from J, leaving 13 bases between. The CDR3 DNA reads TGTGCCAGCAGCTTCCGTAGCGGAGCATACAATGAGCAGTTCTTC. Translation gives CASSFRSGAYNEQFF.

The chain links TRBV5-1 to TRBJ2-5; 7 bases fit TRBD2. In germline, CDR1 is SGHRS, CDR2 YFSETQ. J lost 5 bases, V lost 0 bases, and 4 bases had no gene match. This CDR3 comprises 14 residues. The CDR3 loop reads CASSLVAGVETQYF. CDR3 sequence (DNA): TGCGCCAGCAGCTTGGTGGCGGGAGTGGAGACCCAGTACTTC.